These T cell receptor beta chains were read from a single sample in a study of a mutant IDH1 vaccine in newly diagnosed glioma. Profiled with immunoSEQ multiplex PCR; TCRdb holds only in-frame clones, not every one. This table holds about 56,000 clones, more than 75% found once. Their antigens are not known. Material: PBMCs, obtained from a glioma patient whose treatment included an IDH1 peptide vaccine. The source of these receptors is a man aged 35 to 55 with glioma. CDR3s include the opening cysteine and the closing phenylalanine or tryptophan. D genes are given only for firm matches. Rows may omit the clone size; those that give it use once, few, many or a size class.

CDR3aa: CASSLSRGRDDTEAFF
CDR3nt: TGTGCCAGCAGCTTAAGCCGGGGGCGCGATGACACTGAAGCTTTCTTT
d_gene: .
j_gene: TRBJ1-1
abundance: .
v_gene: TRBV13

CDR3aa: CASSQERGGREVTYEQYF
CDR3nt: TGCGCCAGCAGCCAAGAAAGAGGGGGGCGGGAGGTCACCTACGAGCAGTACTTC
d_gene: TRBD2
j_gene: TRBJ2-7
abundance: .
v_gene: TRBV4-1

CDR3aa: CASSFTGVHEQYF
CDR3nt: TGTGCCAGCAGTTTTACAGGGGTCCACGAGCAGTACTTC
d_gene: TRBD1
j_gene: TRBJ2-7
abundance: .
v_gene: TRBV27

CDR3aa: CASSRTYNYGYTF
CDR3nt: TGTGCCAGCAGCCGCACATATAACTATGGCTACACCTTC
d_gene: .
j_gene: TRBJ1-2
abundance: .
v_gene: TRBV7-9

CDR3aa: CASSENREAGGYTF
CDR3nt: TGTGCCAGCAGTGAGAATCGGGAGGCTGGTGGCTACACCTTC
d_gene: .
j_gene: TRBJ1-2
abundance: .
v_gene: TRBV2

CDR3aa: CASSVRGTNEKLFF
CDR3nt: TGTGCCAGCAGTGTCAGGGGAACTAATGAAAAACTGTTTTTT
d_gene: .
j_gene: TRBJ1-4
abundance: .
v_gene: TRBV6-1

CDR3aa: CASSLDAGGRNTQYF
CDR3nt: TGTGCCAGCAGCTTAGACGCGGGAGGCCGAAATACGCAGTATTTT
d_gene: TRBD2
j_gene: TRBJ2-3
abundance: .
v_gene: TRBV7-9

CDR3aa: CASSLEGRDLTEAFF
CDR3nt: TGCGCCAGCAGCTTGGAAGGTCGGGACCTCACTGAAGCTTTCTTT
d_gene: .
j_gene: TRBJ1-1
abundance: .
v_gene: TRBV5-1

CDR3aa: CASQRNTEAFF
CDR3nt: TGTGCCAGCCAGCGGAACACTGAAGCTTTCTTT
d_gene: .
j_gene: TRBJ1-1
abundance: few
v_gene: TRBV25-1

CDR3aa: CASSVLAIGTQYF
CDR3nt: TGTGCCAGCAGCGTACTAGCAATAGGTACGCAGTATTTT
d_gene: .
j_gene: TRBJ2-3
abundance: .
v_gene: TRBV9

CDR3aa: CSAREFYEQYF
CDR3nt: TGCAGTGCTAGAGAGTTCTACGAGCAGTACTTC
d_gene: .
j_gene: TRBJ2-7
abundance: .
v_gene: TRBV20-1

CDR3aa: CAASSIWGGDQPQHF
CDR3nt: TGTGCCGCCAGTAGTATATGGGGGGGGGACCAGCCCCAGCATTTT
d_gene: .
j_gene: TRBJ1-5
abundance: once
v_gene: TRBV19

CDR3aa: CASSPGPREGELFF
CDR3nt: TGTGCCAGCAGCCCGGGACCCCGTGAGGGGGAGCTGTTTTTT
d_gene: .
j_gene: TRBJ2-2
abundance: .
v_gene: TRBV5-6

CDR3aa: CASSPTSGTYEQYF
CDR3nt: TGCGCCAGCAGCCCGACTAGCGGAACCTACGAGCAGTACTTC
d_gene: TRBD2
j_gene: TRBJ2-7
abundance: .
v_gene: TRBV4-3

CDR3aa: CASSQSKWTGELFF
CDR3nt: TGCGCCAGCAGTCAATCGAAGTGGACCGGGGAGCTGTTTTTT
d_gene: .
j_gene: TRBJ2-2
abundance: .
v_gene: TRBV23-1

CDR3aa: CASSYSTSETYEQYF
CDR3nt: TGTGCCAGCAGTTACTCGACCAGCGAGACCTACGAGCAGTACTTC
d_gene: .
j_gene: TRBJ2-7
abundance: .
v_gene: TRBV6-5

CDR3aa: CASSQVLTDTQYF
CDR3nt: TGCGCCAGCAGCCAAGTCCTTACAGATACGCAGTATTTT
d_gene: .
j_gene: TRBJ2-3
abundance: .
v_gene: TRBV4-3

CDR3aa: CASSWGLAGGYDTQYF
CDR3nt: TGTGCCAGTAGCTGGGGACTAGCGGGAGGGTATGATACGCAGTATTTT
d_gene: TRBD2
j_gene: TRBJ2-3
abundance: .
v_gene: TRBV19

CDR3aa: CASSVDSGSYNEQFF
CDR3nt: TGTGCCAGCAGCGTAGACTCAGGCTCCTACAATGAGCAGTTCTTC
d_gene: .
j_gene: TRBJ2-1
abundance: once
v_gene: TRBV9

CDR3aa: CAIRDLWTVGVYGYTF
CDR3nt: TGTGCCATCAGGGACCTCTGGACAGTGGGGGTCTATGGCTACACCTTC
d_gene: .
j_gene: TRBJ1-2
abundance: .
v_gene: TRBV10-3

CDR3aa: CASSSLIGDEKLFF
CDR3nt: TGTGCCAGCAGCTCACTCATCGGGGATGAAAAACTGTTTTTT
d_gene: .
j_gene: TRBJ1-4
abundance: .
v_gene: TRBV7-9

CDR3aa: CASSPRLEQETQYF
CDR3nt: TGTGCCAGCTCACCAAGGCTCGAGCAAGAGACCCAGTACTTC
d_gene: .
j_gene: TRBJ2-5
abundance: once
v_gene: TRBV18

CDR3aa: CASGFRATMETQYF
CDR3nt: TGTGCCAGCGGCTTCCGGGCGACTATGGAGACCCAGTACTTC
d_gene: .
j_gene: TRBJ2-5
abundance: .
v_gene: TRBV6-5

CDR3aa: CASSETSRSSYNEQFF
CDR3nt: TGTGCCAGCAGTGAAACTAGCCGGAGCTCCTACAATGAGCAGTTCTTC
d_gene: .
j_gene: TRBJ2-1
abundance: .
v_gene: TRBV6-1

CDR3aa: CASRGTGGYTF
CDR3nt: TGTGCCAGCAGGGGGACGGGAGGCTACACCTTC
d_gene: .
j_gene: TRBJ1-2
abundance: .
v_gene: TRBV5-6

CDR3aa: CASRTGQGRVYEQYF
CDR3nt: TGTGCCAGCAGAACCGGACAGGGAAGAGTCTACGAGCAGTACTTC
d_gene: TRBD1
j_gene: TRBJ2-7
abundance: .
v_gene: TRBV6-5

CDR3aa: CASSHGELDEQFF
CDR3nt: TGTGCCAGCAGTCATGGGGAGCTGGATGAGCAGTTCTTC
d_gene: .
j_gene: TRBJ2-1
abundance: .
v_gene: TRBV6-4

CDR3aa: CASSPGERNEQFF
CDR3nt: TGTGCCAGCTCACCAGGCGAACGTAATGAGCAGTTCTTC
d_gene: .
j_gene: TRBJ2-1
abundance: .
v_gene: TRBV18

CDR3aa: CASTDRVAGANVLTF
CDR3nt: TGTGCCAGCACCGACAGGGTCGCTGGGGCCAACGTCCTGACTTTC
d_gene: TRBD1
j_gene: TRBJ2-6
abundance: .
v_gene: TRBV6-6

CDR3aa: CASSPDRTSGCTF
CDR3nt: TGTGCCAGCTCACCGGACAGGACCTCCGGATGCACCTTC
d_gene: TRBD1
j_gene: TRBJ1-2
abundance: .
v_gene: TRBV18

CDR3aa: CAISDPTGVSGNTIYF
CDR3nt: TGTGCCATCAGTGACCCTACAGGGGTCTCTGGAAACACCATATATTTT
d_gene: TRBD1
j_gene: TRBJ1-3
abundance: .
v_gene: TRBV10-3

CDR3aa: CASSSSDGKSSYEQYF
CDR3nt: TGTGCCAGCAGTTCCTCGGACGGAAAGAGCTCCTACGAGCAGTACTTC
d_gene: .
j_gene: TRBJ2-7
abundance: .
v_gene: TRBV25-1

CDR3aa: CASSETDRGLSNQPQHF
CDR3nt: TGTGCCAGCAGCGAGACGGACAGGGGTTTGAGCAATCAGCCCCAGCATTTT
d_gene: TRBD1
j_gene: TRBJ1-5
abundance: .
v_gene: TRBV9

CDR3aa: CASSGGLAGSYEQYF
CDR3nt: TGTGCCAGCAGCGGGGGACTAGCGGGATCCTACGAGCAGTACTTC
d_gene: TRBD2
j_gene: TRBJ2-7
abundance: .
v_gene: TRBV9

CDR3aa: CASSAANRIGNTEAFF
CDR3nt: TGTGCCAGCAGCGCCGCCAACCGCATCGGGAACACTGAAGCTTTCTTT
d_gene: .
j_gene: TRBJ1-1
abundance: .
v_gene: TRBV9

CDR3aa: CATSRARGGAYGYTF
CDR3nt: TGTGCCACCAGCAGGGCGCGGGGAGGGGCCTATGGCTACACCTTC
d_gene: .
j_gene: TRBJ1-2
abundance: .
v_gene: TRBV15

CDR3aa: CTSSSEGRTSTDTQYF
CDR3nt: TGCACCAGCAGTTCTGAGGGCAGAACTAGCACAGATACGCAGTATTTT
d_gene: .
j_gene: TRBJ2-3
abundance: .
v_gene: TRBV1

CDR3aa: CASTQWDGEQFF
CDR3nt: TGTGCCAGCACCCAATGGGACGGTGAGCAGTTCTTC
d_gene: .
j_gene: TRBJ2-1
abundance: .
v_gene: TRBV6-5

CDR3aa: CASSLAGTTNEKLFF
CDR3nt: TGTGCCAGCAGCTTGGCCGGGACAACTAATGAAAAACTGTTTTTT
d_gene: .
j_gene: TRBJ1-4
abundance: .
v_gene: TRBV5-4

CDR3aa: CASSESGENQPQHF
CDR3nt: TGCGCCAGCAGTGAGTCGGGAGAGAATCAGCCCCAGCATTTT
d_gene: .
j_gene: TRBJ1-5
abundance: .
v_gene: TRBV10-2

CDR3aa: CASSIGGSRNNEQFF
CDR3nt: TGTGCCAGTAGTATCGGCGGGAGTAGGAACAATGAGCAGTTCTTC
d_gene: TRBD2
j_gene: TRBJ2-1
abundance: .
v_gene: TRBV19

CDR3aa: CASSSDSYNEQFF
CDR3nt: TGCGCCAGCAGCTCCGACAGCTACAATGAGCAGTTCTTC
d_gene: .
j_gene: TRBJ2-1
abundance: .
v_gene: TRBV5-1

CDR3aa: CASSRGVNYGYTF
CDR3nt: TGTGCCAGCAGCCGAGGGGTCAACTATGGCTACACCTTC
d_gene: .
j_gene: TRBJ1-2
abundance: .
v_gene: TRBV14

CDR3aa: CASSSGWRNTQYF
CDR3nt: TGTGCCAGCAGCTCCGGATGGCGCAATACGCAGTATTTT
d_gene: .
j_gene: TRBJ2-3
abundance: .
v_gene: TRBV7-2

CDR3aa: CASSTDRADYGYTF
CDR3nt: TGTGCCAGCTCCACGGACAGGGCTGACTATGGCTACACCTTC
d_gene: TRBD1
j_gene: TRBJ1-2
abundance: .
v_gene: TRBV18

CDR3aa: CASRPDRRGQPQHF
CDR3nt: TGTGCCAGCAGGCCGGACAGGAGAGGTCAGCCCCAGCATTTT
d_gene: TRBD1
j_gene: TRBJ1-5
abundance: .
v_gene: TRBV6-5

CDR3aa: CASSLALAVTDTQYF
CDR3nt: TGTGCCAGCAGCTTAGCGTTAGCGGTAACAGATACGCAGTATTTT
d_gene: .
j_gene: TRBJ2-3
abundance: .
v_gene: TRBV7-2

CDR3aa: CASGPRWGEAFF
CDR3nt: TGTGCTAGTGGACCCCGATGGGGTGAAGCTTTCTTT
d_gene: .
j_gene: TRBJ1-1
abundance: .
v_gene: TRBV12-5

CDR3aa: CASSLATGTPEETQYF
CDR3nt: TGTGCCAGCAGCTTAGCGACGGGGACTCCGGAAGAGACCCAGTACTTC
d_gene: .
j_gene: TRBJ2-5
abundance: .
v_gene: TRBV7-6

CDR3aa: CASSWQANTEAFF
CDR3nt: TGTGCCAGCAGCTGGCAGGCGAACACTGAAGCTTTCTTT
d_gene: .
j_gene: TRBJ1-1
abundance: .
v_gene: TRBV7-3

CDR3aa: CAVRQESSYEQYF
CDR3nt: TGTGCCGTCCGACAGGAGAGCTCCTACGAGCAGTACTTC
d_gene: .
j_gene: TRBJ2-7
abundance: .
v_gene: TRBV7-6